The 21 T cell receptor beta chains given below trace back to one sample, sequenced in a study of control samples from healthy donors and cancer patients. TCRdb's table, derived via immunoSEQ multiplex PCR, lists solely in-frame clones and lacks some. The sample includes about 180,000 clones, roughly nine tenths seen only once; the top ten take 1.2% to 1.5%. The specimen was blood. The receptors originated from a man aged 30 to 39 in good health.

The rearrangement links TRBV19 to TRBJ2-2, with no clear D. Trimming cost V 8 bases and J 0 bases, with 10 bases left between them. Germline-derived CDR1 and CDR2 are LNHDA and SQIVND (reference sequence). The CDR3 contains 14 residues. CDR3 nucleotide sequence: TGTGCCAGTGAACTATTGCCGAACACCGGGGAGCTGTTTTTT. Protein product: CASELLPNTGELFF.

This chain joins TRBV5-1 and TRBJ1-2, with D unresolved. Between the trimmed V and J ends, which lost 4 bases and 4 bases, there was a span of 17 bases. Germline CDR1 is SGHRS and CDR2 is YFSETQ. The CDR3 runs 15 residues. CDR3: CASSPDLAGGYGYTF. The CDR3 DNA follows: TGCGCCAGCAGCCCGGATTTGGCGGGTGGCTATGGCTACACCTTC.

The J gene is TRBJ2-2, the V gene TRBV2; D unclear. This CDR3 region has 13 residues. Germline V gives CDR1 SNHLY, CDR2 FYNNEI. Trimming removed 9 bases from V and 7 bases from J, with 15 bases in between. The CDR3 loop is CASCPTLNGELFF. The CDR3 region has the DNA TGTGCCAGTTGCCCTACCCTAAACGGGGAGCTGTTTTTT.

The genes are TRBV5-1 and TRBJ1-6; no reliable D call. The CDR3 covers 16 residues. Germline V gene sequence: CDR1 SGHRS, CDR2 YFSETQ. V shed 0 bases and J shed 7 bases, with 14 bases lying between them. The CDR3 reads CASSLEGPVSNSPLHF. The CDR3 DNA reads TGCGCCAGCAGCTTGGAGGGCCCCGTTTCGAATTCACCCCTCCACTTT.

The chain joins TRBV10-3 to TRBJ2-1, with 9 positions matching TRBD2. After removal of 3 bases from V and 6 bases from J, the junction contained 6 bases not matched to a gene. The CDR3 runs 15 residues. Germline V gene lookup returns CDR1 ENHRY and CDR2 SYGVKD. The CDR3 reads CAISEGLAGFNEQFF. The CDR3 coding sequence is TGTGCCATCAGTGAAGGGCTAGCGGGGTTCAATGAGCAGTTCTTC.

The DNA of the CDR3 is TGCAGTGCTAGTAAGGGTCTCGATGGCTACACCTTC. Its translation is CSASKGLDGYTF. The chain links TRBV20-1 to TRBJ1-2; no firm D call. V was shortened by 3 bases and J by 6 bases, with 11 bases between the two germline ends. This CDR3 region has 12 residues. Per the germline V gene, CDR1 is DFQATT and CDR2 is SNEGSKA (reference sequence).

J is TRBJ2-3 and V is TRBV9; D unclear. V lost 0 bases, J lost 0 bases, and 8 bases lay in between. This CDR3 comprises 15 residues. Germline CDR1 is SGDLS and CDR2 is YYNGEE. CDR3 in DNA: TGTGCCAGCAGCGTAGAGTACAGTAGCACAGATACGCAGTATTTT. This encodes CASSVEYSSTDTQYF.

CDR3: CAISEGETQYF. In nucleotides, the CDR3 is TGTGCCATCAGTGAGGGAGAGACCCAGTACTTC. The chain is built from TRBV10-3 and TRBJ2-5; unclear D gene. CDR3 size: 11 residues. Germline CDR1 ENHRY, CDR2 SYGVKD. V lost 2 bases, J lost 4 bases, and 2 bases lay in between.

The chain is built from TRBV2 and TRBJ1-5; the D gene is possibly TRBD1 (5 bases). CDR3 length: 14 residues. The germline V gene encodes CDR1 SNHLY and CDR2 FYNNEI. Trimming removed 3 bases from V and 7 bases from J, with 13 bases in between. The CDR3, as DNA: TGTGCCAGCAGTGACCCGGGACCGCGGCAGCCCCAGCATTTT. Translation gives CASSDPGPRQPQHF.

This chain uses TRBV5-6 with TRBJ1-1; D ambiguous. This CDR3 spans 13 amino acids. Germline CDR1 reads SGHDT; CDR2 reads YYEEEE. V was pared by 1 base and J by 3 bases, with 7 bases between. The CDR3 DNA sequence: TGTGCCAGCAGCTTGTCCCTTCACACTGAAGCTTTCTTT. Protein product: CASSLSLHTEAFF.

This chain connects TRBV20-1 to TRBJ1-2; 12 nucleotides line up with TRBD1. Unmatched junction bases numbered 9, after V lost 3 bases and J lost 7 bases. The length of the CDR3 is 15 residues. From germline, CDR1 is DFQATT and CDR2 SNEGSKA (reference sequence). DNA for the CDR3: TGCAGTGCTAGTCGTCCGGGACAGGGGGCGAGTGGCTACACCTTC. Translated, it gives CSASRPGQGASGYTF.

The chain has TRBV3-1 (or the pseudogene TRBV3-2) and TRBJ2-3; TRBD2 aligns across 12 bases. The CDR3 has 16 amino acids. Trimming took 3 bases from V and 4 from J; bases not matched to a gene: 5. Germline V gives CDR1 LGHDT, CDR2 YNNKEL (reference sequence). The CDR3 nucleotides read TGTGCCAGCAGCCACCTACTAGCGGGAGGATCAGATACGCAGTATTTT. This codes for CASSHLLAGGSDTQYF.

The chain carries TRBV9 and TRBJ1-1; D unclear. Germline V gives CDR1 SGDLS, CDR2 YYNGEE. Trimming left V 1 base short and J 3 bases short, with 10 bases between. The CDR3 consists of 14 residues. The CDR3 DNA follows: TGTGCCAGCAGCGTATGGCCCGGGGACACTGAAGCTTTCTTT. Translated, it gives CASSVWPGDTEAFF.

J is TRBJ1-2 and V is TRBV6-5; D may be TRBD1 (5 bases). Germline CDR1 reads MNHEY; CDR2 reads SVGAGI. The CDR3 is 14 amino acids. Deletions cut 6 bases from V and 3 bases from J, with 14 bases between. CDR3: CASRRGGRDYGYTF. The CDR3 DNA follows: TGTGCCAGCAGAAGGGGAGGCAGAGACTATGGCTACACCTTC.

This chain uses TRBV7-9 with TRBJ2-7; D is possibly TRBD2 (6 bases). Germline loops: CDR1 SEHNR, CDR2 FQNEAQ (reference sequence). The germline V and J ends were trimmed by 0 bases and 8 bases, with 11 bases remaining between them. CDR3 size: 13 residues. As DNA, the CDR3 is TGTGCCAGCAGCTTAGCATTGGAGGGAAAGCAGTACTTC. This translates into CASSLALEGKQYF. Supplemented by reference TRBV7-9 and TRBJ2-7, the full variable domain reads DTGVSQNPRHKITKRGQNVTFRCDPISEHNRLYWYRQTLGQGPEFLTYFQNEAQLEKSRLLSDRFSAERPKGSFSTLEIQRTEQGDSAMYLCASSLALEGKQYFGPGTRLTVT.

The CDR3 nucleotides read TGTGCCAGCAGCTGGGGGGAGACAGGGGGAGAGACCCAGTACTTC. Its protein is CASSWGETGGETQYF. V and J are TRBV7-9 and TRBJ2-5; 9 bases fit TRBD1. With 4 bases clipped from V and 4 bases from J, the junction kept 7 bases outside the gene matches. In germline, CDR1 is SEHNR, CDR2 FQNEAQ (reference sequence). CDR3 length: 15 amino acids.

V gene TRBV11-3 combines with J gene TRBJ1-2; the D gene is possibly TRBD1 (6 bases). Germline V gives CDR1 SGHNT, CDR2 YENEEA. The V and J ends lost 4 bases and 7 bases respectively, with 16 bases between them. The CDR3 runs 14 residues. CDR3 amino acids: CASSSGNRVIGYTF. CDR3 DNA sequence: TGTGCCAGCAGCTCCGGAAACAGGGTTATTGGCTACACCTTC.

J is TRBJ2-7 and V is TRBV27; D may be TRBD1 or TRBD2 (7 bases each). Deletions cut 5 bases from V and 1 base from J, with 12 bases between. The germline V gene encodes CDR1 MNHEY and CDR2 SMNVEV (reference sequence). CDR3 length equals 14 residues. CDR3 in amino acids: CASSHQGGSYEQYF. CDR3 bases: TGTGCCAGCAGTCATCAGGGGGGGTCCTACGAGCAGTACTTC.

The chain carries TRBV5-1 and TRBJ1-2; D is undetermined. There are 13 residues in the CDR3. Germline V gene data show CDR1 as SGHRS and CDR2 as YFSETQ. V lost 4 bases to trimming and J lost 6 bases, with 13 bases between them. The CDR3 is CASSPRVRDGYTF. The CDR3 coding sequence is TGCGCCAGCAGCCCTAGGGTACGGGATGGCTACACCTTC. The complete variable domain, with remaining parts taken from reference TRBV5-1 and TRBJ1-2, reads KAGVTQTPRYLIKTRGQQVTLSCSPISGHRSVSWYQQTPGQGLQFLFEYFSETQRNKGNFPGRFSGRQFSNSRSEMNVSTLELGDSALYLCASSPRVRDGYTFGSGTRLTVV.

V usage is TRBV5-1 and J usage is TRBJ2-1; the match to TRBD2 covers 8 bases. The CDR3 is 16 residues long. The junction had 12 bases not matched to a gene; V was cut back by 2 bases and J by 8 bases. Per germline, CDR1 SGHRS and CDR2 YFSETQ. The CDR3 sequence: CASSFGRGLESDEQFF. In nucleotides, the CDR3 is TGCGCCAGCAGCTTTGGTAGGGGACTAGAGTCGGATGAGCAGTTCTTC. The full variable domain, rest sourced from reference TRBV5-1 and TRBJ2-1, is KAGVTQTPRYLIKTRGQQVTLSCSPISGHRSVSWYQQTPGQGLQFLFEYFSETQRNKGNFPGRFSGRQFSNSRSEMNVSTLELGDSALYLCASSFGRGLESDEQFFGPGTRLTVL.

In DNA, the CDR3 is TGTGCCAGCAGCTTGGTCTCTTTTGAGGCCAAAAACATTCAGTACTTC. This sequence encodes CASSLVSFEAKNIQYF. The V call is TRBV5-6, the J call TRBJ2-4; D is undetermined. Germline assignment: CDR1 SGHDT and CDR2 YYEEEE. Between the trimmed V and J ends, which lost 0 bases and 1 base, there was a span of 11 bases. This CDR3 region has 16 residues.